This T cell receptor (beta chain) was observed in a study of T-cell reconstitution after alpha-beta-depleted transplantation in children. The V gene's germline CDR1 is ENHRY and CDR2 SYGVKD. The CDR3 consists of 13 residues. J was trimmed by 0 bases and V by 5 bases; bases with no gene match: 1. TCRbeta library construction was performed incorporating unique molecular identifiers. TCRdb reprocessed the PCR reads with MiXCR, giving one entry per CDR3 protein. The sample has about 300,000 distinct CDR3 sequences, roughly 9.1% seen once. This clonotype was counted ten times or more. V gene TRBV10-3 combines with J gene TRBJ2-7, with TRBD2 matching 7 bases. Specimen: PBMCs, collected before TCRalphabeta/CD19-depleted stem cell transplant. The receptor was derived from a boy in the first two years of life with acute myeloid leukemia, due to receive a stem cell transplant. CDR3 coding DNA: TGTGCCATCAGTAGCGGGACCTCCTACGAGCAGTACTTC. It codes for CAISSGTSYEQYF.